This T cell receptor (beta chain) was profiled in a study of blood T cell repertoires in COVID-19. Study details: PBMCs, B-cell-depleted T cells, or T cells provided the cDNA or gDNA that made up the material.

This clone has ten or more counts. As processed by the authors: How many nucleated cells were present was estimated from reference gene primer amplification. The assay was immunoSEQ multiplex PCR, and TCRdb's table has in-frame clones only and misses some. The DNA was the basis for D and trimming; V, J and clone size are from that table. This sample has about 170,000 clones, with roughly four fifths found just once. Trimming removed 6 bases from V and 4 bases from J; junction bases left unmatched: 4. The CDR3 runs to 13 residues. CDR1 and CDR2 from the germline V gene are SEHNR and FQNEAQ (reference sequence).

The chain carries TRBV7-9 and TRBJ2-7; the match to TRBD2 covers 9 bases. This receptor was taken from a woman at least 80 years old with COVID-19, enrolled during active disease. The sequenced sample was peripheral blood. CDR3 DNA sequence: TGTGCCAGCAGTAAGCGGGAGGCATACGAGCAGTACTTC. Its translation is CASSKREAYEQYF.